These 4 T cell receptor beta chains were sequenced from one sample in a study of identical twins. TCRdb reprocessed the 5' RACE reads with MiXCR, giving one entry per CDR3 protein. Of about 210,000 distinct CDR3 sequences listed, roughly a tenth are singletons. The sample consisted of memory (CD45RO+) T cells sorted from blood. The receptor set was obtained from a woman aged 18-35 years in good health.

This clonotype was seen many times. V and J are TRBV7-2 and TRBJ2-2; D is undetermined. The ends were cut back, 2 bases at V and 0 bases at J, with 10 bases in the middle. This CDR3 is 16 amino acids long. The germline CDR1 and CDR2 sequences are SGHTA and FQGNSA. The CDR3 DNA reads as TGTGCCAGCAGCTTAATGAGGATCGCGAACACCGGGGAGCTGTTTTTT. Translating gives CASSLMRIANTGELFF.

This clonotype showed up just a few times. This sequence joins TRBV25-1 and TRBJ2-2; 7 nucleotides align to TRBD2. Germline CDR1 and CDR2: MGHDK and SYGVNS. This CDR3 comprises 13 residues. The V segment lost 6 bases and the J segment 6 bases; nucleotides outside the gene matches: 4. Here the CDR3 reads CASRRLAAGELFF. The CDR3 DNA is TGTGCCAGCAGAAGACTAGCAGCCGGGGAGCTGTTTTTT.

This clonotype has ten or more counts. The chain carries TRBV9 and TRBJ2-7, with D unresolved. This CDR3 has 11 residues. The V gene lost 4 bases and the J gene lost 9 bases, with 11 bases spanning the gap. Germline V gives CDR1 SGDLS, CDR2 YYNGEE. The CDR3 here is CASSREKRQYF. The CDR3 DNA reads TGTGCCAGCAGCCGAGAGAAGCGGCAGTACTTC.

The chain employs TRBV21-1 and TRBJ2-5; the table names TRBD1, a call not compared with the DNA. TRBV21-1 is termed a pseudogene. The CDR3 is 17 residues long. The CDR3, as DNA: TGTGCCAGCAGCAAAGAGTTAATAGGGCGAAGGAGAGAGACCCAGTACTTC. Protein sequence: CASSKELIGRRRETQYF.